These 14 T cell receptor beta chains were all obtained from the same sample, sequenced in a study of OX40 agonist ivuxolimab in advanced cancers. The table came from immunoSEQ multiplex PCR; TCRdb's copy has only in-frame clones and leaves some out. The sample has tens of thousands of clones, approximately 81% seen once; the top ten hold 4.7%. The input for sequencing was CD4+ or CD8+ T cells sorted from blood, taken in a trial of the OX40 agonist ivuxolimab. The origin of the receptors is an adult with an advanced solid tumor such as melanoma, head and neck, liver or kidney cancer.

The V and J genes are TRBV5-5 and TRBJ2-7; either TRBD1 or TRBD2 may fit D (6 bases each). With 2 bases removed from V and 3 bases from J, the gap between germline ends came to 18 bases. There are 16 residues in the CDR3. CDR1 is SGHKS, CDR2 YYEKEE, per germline (reference sequence). For the CDR3, the DNA is TGTGCCAGCAGCTTAACCTTGGGGGGCCGCTTCTACGAGCAGTACTTC. It yields the protein CASSLTLGGRFYEQYF.

This rearrangement joins TRBV14 to TRBJ2-7; 7 bases align to TRBD1. From germline, CDR1 is SGHDN and CDR2 FVKESK. The junction had 6 bases not matched to a gene; V was cut back by 5 bases and J by 5 bases. The CDR3 loop spans 13 amino acids. The CDR3 DNA is TGTGCCAGCAGCTACGACAGGGACGACGAGCAGTACTTC. This sequence encodes CASSYDRDDEQYF.

The count of this clone is one. V gene TRBV7-8 combines with J gene TRBJ2-7, with D perhaps matching TRBD2 (6 bases). CDR3 length: 15 residues. The V end was cut by 6 bases, the J end by 3 bases, with 18 bases between. Looked up from germline, CDR1 is SGHVS and CDR2 is FQNEAQ. For the CDR3, the DNA is TGTGCCAGCAGTTCACGTCGACTAGTAAGCTACGAGCAGTACTTC. It codes for CASSSRRLVSYEQYF.

The count of this clone is one. This chain joins TRBV5-1 and TRBJ1-3, with 8 bases identical to TRBD1. There are 18 residues in the CDR3. Losses at the gene ends were 0 bases for V and 4 bases for J; bases not matched to a gene: 12. Germline V gene sequence: CDR1 SGHRS, CDR2 YFSETQ. The CDR3 nucleotides are TGCGCCAGCAGCTTGGTTCGACAGGGGCCCCACTCCGGAAACACCATATATTTT. It codes for CASSLVRQGPHSGNTIYF.

The genes are TRBV6-5 and TRBJ2-7; 10 bases match TRBD2. Germline V lookup: CDR1 MNHEY, CDR2 SVGAGI. V lost 4 bases, J lost 0 bases, and 3 bases stayed unmatched. This CDR3 region has 15 residues. The CDR3 DNA follows: TGTGCCAGCAGTTCGCCTAGCGGGAGCTCCTACGAGCAGTACTTC. It codes for CASSSPSGSSYEQYF.

This chain's CDR3 is CASSLHHGSSYEQYF. DNA of the CDR3: TGTGCCAGCAGCTTACATCACGGCAGCTCCTACGAGCAGTACTTC. This chain joins TRBV7-9 and TRBJ2-7; D unclear. The CDR3 runs to 15 residues. V dropped 2 bases and J dropped 0 bases, with 11 bases sitting between them. Germline assignment: CDR1 SEHNR and CDR2 FQNEAQ (reference sequence). The full variable domain, with the rest looked up from reference TRBV7-9 and TRBJ2-7, is DTGVSQNPRHKITKRGQNVTFRCDPISEHNRLYWYRQTLGQGPEFLTYFQNEAQLEKSRLLSDRFSAERPKGSFSTLEIQRTEQGDSAMYLCASSLHHGSSYEQYFGPGTRLTVT.

CDR3 sequence: CASSSLNRWASADTQYF. DNA of the CDR3: TGTGCCAGCAGCAGTCTGAACCGCTGGGCCTCCGCAGATACGCAGTATTTT. The rearrangement joins TRBV11-2 to TRBJ2-3, with no clear D. The CDR3 is 17 residues long. The V end was cut by 5 bases, the J end by 4 bases, with 22 bases between. Germline-derived CDR1 and CDR2 are SGHAT and FQNNGV.

The V gene is TRBV4-1, the J gene TRBJ2-6; D remains ambiguous. Trimming left V 2 bases short and J 0 bases short, with 5 bases between. The germline gives CDR1 MGHRA, CDR2 YSYEKL. The CDR3 length is 15 residues. The CDR3 bases are TGCGCCAGCAGCCAAACCAGCTCTGGGGCCAACGTCCTGACTTTC. Protein sequence: CASSQTSSGANVLTF.

CDR3 loop: CASRSRVNEQFF. The CDR3 bases are TGTGCCAGCAGGTCAAGGGTCAATGAGCAGTTCTTC. This sequence joins TRBV7-8 and TRBJ2-1; no firm D call. CDR1 and CDR2 (germline): SGHVS, FQNEAQ. CDR3 length: 12 amino acids. Trimming stripped 6 bases from V and 6 bases from J, with 9 bases between.

This rearrangement joins TRBV18 to TRBJ2-5, with 9 bases aligning to TRBD2. The CDR3 is 14 amino acids. V was pared by 3 bases and J by 7 bases, with 6 bases of the junction left unmatched. Germline CDR1 reads KGHSH; CDR2 reads LQKENI. Written as DNA, the CDR3 is TGTGCCAGCTCACCGCGGCGGGAGGGCGGGACCCAGTACTTC. It translates to CASSPRREGGTQYF.

In nucleotides, the CDR3 is TGTGCCTGGAGTTGGGACGAGACCTACGAGCAGTACTTC. Amino acid sequence: CAWSWDETYEQYF. This chain connects TRBV30 to TRBJ2-7, with D perhaps assigned TRBD1 or TRBD2 (5 bases each). The CDR3 sequence is 13 residues long. Germline V gives CDR1 GTSNPN, CDR2 SVGIG (reference sequence). Trimming shortened V by 2 bases and J by 2 bases, and 10 bases separated the two germline ends.

This chain connects TRBV7-3 to TRBJ2-3, with TRBD1 matching over 7 bases. Trimming cost V 5 bases and J 5 bases; bases outside gene matches: 13. The CDR3 is made up of 16 amino acids. CDR1 and CDR2 from the germline V gene are SGHTA and FQGTGA. The CDR3 sequence: CASSDDPGGQGDTQYF. The CDR3 DNA follows: TGTGCCAGCAGCGATGATCCAGGGGGTCAGGGAGATACGCAGTATTTT.

CDR3 loop: CASSVLAGGPQEQYF. The CDR3 bases are TGTGCCAGCAGTGTACTAGCGGGAGGGCCCCAGGAGCAGTACTTC. The chain uses TRBV6-1 and TRBJ2-7, with 13 bases identical to TRBD2. V was pared by 4 bases and J by 7 bases, with 7 bases of the junction left unmatched. Germline CDR1 and CDR2: MNHNS and SASEGT. The CDR3 is 15 amino acids.

V and J are TRBV28 and TRBJ2-3; D is unresolved. The CDR3 sequence is 11 residues long. Germline CDR1 and CDR2: MDHEN and SYDVKM. V lost 6 bases, J lost 8 bases, and 9 bases lay in between. The chain's CDR3 is CASSPSVTQYF. CDR3 DNA sequence: TGTGCCAGCAGCCCGTCTGTTACGCAGTATTTT.